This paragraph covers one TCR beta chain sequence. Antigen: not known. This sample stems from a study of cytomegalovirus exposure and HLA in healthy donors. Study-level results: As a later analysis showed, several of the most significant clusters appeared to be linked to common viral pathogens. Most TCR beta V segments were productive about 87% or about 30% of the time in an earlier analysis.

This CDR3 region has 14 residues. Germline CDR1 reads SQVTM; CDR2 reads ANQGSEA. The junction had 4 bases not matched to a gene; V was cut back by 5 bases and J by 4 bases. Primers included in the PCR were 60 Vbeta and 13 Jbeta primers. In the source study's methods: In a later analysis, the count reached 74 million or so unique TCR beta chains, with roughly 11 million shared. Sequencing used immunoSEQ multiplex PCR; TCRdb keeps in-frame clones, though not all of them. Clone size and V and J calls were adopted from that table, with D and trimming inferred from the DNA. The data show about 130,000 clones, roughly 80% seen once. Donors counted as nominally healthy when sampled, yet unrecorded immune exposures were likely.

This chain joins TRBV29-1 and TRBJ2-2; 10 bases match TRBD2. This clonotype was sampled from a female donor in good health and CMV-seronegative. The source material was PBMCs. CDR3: CSVYSGRGTGELFF. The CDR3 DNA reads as TGCAGCGTTTACAGCGGGAGGGGCACCGGGGAGCTGTTTTTT.